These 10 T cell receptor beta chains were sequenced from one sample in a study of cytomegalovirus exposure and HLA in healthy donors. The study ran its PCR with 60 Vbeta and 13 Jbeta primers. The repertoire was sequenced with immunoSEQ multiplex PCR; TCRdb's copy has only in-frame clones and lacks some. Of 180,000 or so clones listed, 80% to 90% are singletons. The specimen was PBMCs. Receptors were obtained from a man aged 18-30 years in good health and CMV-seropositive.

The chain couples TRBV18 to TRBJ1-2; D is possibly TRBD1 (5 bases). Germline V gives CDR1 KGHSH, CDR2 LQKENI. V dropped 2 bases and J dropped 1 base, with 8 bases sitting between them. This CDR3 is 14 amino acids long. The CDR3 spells CASSPATVNYGYTF. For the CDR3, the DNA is TGTGCCAGCTCACCAGCGACAGTTAACTATGGCTACACCTTC.

The CDR3 here is CATSSRKTGPGANVLTF. CDR3 nucleotide sequence: TGTGCCACCAGCAGTCGAAAGACAGGACCCGGGGCCAACGTCCTGACTTTC. The J gene is TRBJ2-6, the V gene TRBV15; a possible D gene is TRBD1 (6 bases). V gave up 3 bases and J gave up 4 bases, with 16 bases separating them. This CDR3 has 17 amino acids. CDR1 is LNHNV and CDR2 is YYDKDF in the germline V gene (reference sequence).

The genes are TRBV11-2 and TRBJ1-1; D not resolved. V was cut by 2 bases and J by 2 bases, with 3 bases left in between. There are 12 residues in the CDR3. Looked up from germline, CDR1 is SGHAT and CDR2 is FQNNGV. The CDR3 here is CASSLLNTEAFF. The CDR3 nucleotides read TGTGCCAGCAGCTTACTAAACACTGAAGCTTTCTTT.

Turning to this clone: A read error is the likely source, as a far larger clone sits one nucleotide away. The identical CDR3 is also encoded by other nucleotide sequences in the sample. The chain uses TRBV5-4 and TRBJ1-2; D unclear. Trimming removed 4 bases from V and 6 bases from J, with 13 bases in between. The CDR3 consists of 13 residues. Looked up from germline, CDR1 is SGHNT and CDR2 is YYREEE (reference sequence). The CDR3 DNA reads TGTGCCAGCAGCCAATACCGCGCGGATGGCTACACCTTC. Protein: CASSQYRADGYTF.

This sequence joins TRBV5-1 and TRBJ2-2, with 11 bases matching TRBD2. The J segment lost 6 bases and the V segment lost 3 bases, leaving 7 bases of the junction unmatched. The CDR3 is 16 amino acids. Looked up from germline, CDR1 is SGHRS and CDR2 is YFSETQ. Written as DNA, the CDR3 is TGCGCCAGCAGCTCTCTACTAGCGGGGGCGGCCGGGGAGCTGTTTTTT. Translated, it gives CASSSLLAGAAGELFF.

CDR3 residues: CASSHGTHNEQFF. The CDR3 bases are TGTGCCAGCAGTCACGGGACACACAATGAGCAGTTCTTC. This chain joins TRBV6-5 and TRBJ2-1; perhaps TRBD1 as D (6 bases). The V gene lost 5 bases and the J gene lost 5 bases, with 10 bases spanning the gap. CDR3 length equals 13 residues. Germline values: CDR1 MNHEY, CDR2 SVGAGI.

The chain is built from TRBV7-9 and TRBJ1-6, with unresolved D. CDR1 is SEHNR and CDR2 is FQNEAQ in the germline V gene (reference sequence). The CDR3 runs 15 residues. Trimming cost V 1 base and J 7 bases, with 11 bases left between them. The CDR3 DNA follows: TGTGCCAGCAGCTTAGGGGTTCCAGGCAATTCACCCCTCCACTTT. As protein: CASSLGVPGNSPLHF. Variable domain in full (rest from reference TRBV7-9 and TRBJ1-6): DTGVSQNPRHKITKRGQNVTFRCDPISEHNRLYWYRQTLGQGPEFLTYFQNEAQLEKSRLLSDRFSAERPKGSFSTLEIQRTEQGDSAMYLCASSLGVPGNSPLHFGNGTRLTVT.

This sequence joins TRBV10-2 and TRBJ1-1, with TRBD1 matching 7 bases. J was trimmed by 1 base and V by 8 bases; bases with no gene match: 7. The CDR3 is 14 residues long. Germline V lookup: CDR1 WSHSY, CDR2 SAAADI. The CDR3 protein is CASRNGTANTEAFF. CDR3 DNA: TGCGCCAGCCGAAATGGGACAGCGAACACTGAAGCTTTCTTT.

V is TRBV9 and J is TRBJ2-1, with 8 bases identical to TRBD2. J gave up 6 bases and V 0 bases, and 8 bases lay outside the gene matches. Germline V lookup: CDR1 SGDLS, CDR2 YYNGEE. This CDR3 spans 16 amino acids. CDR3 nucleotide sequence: TGTGCCAGCAGCGTAGCTGGTGAGCGGGGGCTCAATGAGCAGTTCTTC. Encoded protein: CASSVAGERGLNEQFF.

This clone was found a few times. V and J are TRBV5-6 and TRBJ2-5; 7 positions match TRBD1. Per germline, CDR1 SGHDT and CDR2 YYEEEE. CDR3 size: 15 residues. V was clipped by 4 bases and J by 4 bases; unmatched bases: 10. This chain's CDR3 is CASSDPTGSPETQYF. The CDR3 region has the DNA TGTGCCAGCAGCGACCCGACAGGGTCCCCAGAGACCCAGTACTTC. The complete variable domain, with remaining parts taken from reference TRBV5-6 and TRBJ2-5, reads DAGVTQSPTHLIKTRGQQVTLRCSPKSGHDTVSWYQQALGQGPQFIFQYYEEEERQRGNFPDRFSGHQFPNYSSELNVNALLLGDSALYLCASSDPTGSPETQYFGPGTRLLVL.